The subject of this entry is one TCR beta chain. The antigen is not known. The data stem from a study of blood T cells in healthy people across ages. The overall study: Template switching caught about one barcoded beta molecule for each two T cells.

Points from the study as a whole: When one million T cells were used, diversity estimates were thought to be underestimates.

Through a sample-barcoded 5' primer and a J-beta primer mix, a second PCR was run for roughly 7 to 11 cycles. TCRdb re-analysed the 5' RACE reads in MiXCR, keeping a single row per CDR3 protein. The table records under 2 million distinct CDR3 sequences, roughly 30% of them present only once. The V gene lost 2 bases and the J gene lost 6 bases, with 8 bases spanning the gap. Germline V CDR1 and CDR2: MNHEY, SVGAGI. CDR3 length: 13 residues. This TCR was recovered from a woman in her twenties or thirties in good health. The chain combines TRBV6-5 with TRBJ1-5; D uncertain. The sequenced material came from blood. The CDR3 sequence: CASSYDRSQPQHF. CDR3 coding DNA: TGTGCCAGCAGTTACGATCGAAGTCAGCCCCAGCATTTT.